Sequencing of this TCR beta chain was carried out in a study of T cells in Graves' hyperthyroidism and ophthalmopathy. Regions amplified from RNA transcripts were the TCR beta CDR3 regions. TCR CDR3 underwent first-round RT-PCR with the HTBI primer set. TCRdb itself ran the multiplex PCR reads through MiXCR, one entry per CDR3 protein. The table records approximately 510,000 distinct CDR3 sequences, roughly 45% of them present only once. Study-wide points: Blood also showed most of the thyroid clonotypes that were expanded above 0.001. A 13 V-J model separated ophthalmopathy from stable hyperthyroidism.

A note on this clonotype: As yet, its antigen is unknown.

Per the germline V gene, CDR1 is DFQATT and CDR2 is SNEGSKA (reference sequence). The CDR3 sequence is 13 residues long. V was clipped by 6 bases and J by 2 bases, with 14 bases between them. This sequence was found in an adult woman with Graves' disease, either hyperthyroidism or ophthalmopathy (not recorded which). Sequencing input: peripheral blood or thyroid tissue (not recorded which). The rearrangement joins TRBV20-1 to TRBJ2-7; D gene unclear. The CDR3 sequence: CSAWPRDAYEQYF. CDR3 nucleotide sequence: TGCAGTGCGTGGCCCCGCGACGCCTACGAGCAGTACTTC.